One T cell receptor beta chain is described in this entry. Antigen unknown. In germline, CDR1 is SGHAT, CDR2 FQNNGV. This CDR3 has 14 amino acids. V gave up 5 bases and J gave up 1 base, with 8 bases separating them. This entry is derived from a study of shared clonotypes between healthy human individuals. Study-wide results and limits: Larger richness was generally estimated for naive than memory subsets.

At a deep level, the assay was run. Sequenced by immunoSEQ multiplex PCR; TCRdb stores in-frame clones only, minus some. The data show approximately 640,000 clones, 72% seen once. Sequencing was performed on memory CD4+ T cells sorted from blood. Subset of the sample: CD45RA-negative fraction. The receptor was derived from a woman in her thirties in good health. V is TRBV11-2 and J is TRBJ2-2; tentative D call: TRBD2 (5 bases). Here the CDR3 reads CASSSSVNTGELFF. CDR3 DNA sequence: TGTGCCAGCAGCAGTAGCGTGAACACCGGGGAGCTGTTTTTT.